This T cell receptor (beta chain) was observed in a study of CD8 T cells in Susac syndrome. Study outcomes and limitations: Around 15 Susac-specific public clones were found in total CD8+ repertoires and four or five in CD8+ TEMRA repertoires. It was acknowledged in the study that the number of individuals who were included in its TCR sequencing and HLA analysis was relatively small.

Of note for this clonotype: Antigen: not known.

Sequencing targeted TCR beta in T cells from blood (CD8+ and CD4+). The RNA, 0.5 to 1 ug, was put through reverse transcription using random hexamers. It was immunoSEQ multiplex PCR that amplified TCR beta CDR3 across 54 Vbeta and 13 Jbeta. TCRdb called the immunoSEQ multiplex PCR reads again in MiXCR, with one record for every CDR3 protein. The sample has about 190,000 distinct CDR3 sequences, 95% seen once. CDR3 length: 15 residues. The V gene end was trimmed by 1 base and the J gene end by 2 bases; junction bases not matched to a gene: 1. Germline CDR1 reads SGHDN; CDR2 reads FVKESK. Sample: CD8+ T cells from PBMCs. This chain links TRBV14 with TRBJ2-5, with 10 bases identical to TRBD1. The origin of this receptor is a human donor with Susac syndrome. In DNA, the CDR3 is TGTGCCAGCAGCCAAGGGGACAGGGGTCAAGAGACCCAGTACTTC. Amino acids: CASSQGDRGQETQYF.